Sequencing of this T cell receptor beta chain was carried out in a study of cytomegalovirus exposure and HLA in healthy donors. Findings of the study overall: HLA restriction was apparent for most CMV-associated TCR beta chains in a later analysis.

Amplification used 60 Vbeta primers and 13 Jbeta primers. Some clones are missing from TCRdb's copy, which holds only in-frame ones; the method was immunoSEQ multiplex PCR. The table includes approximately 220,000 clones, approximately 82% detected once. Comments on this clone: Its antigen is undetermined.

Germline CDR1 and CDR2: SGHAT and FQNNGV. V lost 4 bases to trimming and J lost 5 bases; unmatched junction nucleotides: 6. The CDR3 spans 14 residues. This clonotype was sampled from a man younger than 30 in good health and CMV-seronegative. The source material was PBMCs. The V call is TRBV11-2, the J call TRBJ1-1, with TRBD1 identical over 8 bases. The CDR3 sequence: CASSSDREWTEAFF. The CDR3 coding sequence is TGTGCCAGCAGCTCGGACAGGGAATGGACTGAAGCTTTCTTT.